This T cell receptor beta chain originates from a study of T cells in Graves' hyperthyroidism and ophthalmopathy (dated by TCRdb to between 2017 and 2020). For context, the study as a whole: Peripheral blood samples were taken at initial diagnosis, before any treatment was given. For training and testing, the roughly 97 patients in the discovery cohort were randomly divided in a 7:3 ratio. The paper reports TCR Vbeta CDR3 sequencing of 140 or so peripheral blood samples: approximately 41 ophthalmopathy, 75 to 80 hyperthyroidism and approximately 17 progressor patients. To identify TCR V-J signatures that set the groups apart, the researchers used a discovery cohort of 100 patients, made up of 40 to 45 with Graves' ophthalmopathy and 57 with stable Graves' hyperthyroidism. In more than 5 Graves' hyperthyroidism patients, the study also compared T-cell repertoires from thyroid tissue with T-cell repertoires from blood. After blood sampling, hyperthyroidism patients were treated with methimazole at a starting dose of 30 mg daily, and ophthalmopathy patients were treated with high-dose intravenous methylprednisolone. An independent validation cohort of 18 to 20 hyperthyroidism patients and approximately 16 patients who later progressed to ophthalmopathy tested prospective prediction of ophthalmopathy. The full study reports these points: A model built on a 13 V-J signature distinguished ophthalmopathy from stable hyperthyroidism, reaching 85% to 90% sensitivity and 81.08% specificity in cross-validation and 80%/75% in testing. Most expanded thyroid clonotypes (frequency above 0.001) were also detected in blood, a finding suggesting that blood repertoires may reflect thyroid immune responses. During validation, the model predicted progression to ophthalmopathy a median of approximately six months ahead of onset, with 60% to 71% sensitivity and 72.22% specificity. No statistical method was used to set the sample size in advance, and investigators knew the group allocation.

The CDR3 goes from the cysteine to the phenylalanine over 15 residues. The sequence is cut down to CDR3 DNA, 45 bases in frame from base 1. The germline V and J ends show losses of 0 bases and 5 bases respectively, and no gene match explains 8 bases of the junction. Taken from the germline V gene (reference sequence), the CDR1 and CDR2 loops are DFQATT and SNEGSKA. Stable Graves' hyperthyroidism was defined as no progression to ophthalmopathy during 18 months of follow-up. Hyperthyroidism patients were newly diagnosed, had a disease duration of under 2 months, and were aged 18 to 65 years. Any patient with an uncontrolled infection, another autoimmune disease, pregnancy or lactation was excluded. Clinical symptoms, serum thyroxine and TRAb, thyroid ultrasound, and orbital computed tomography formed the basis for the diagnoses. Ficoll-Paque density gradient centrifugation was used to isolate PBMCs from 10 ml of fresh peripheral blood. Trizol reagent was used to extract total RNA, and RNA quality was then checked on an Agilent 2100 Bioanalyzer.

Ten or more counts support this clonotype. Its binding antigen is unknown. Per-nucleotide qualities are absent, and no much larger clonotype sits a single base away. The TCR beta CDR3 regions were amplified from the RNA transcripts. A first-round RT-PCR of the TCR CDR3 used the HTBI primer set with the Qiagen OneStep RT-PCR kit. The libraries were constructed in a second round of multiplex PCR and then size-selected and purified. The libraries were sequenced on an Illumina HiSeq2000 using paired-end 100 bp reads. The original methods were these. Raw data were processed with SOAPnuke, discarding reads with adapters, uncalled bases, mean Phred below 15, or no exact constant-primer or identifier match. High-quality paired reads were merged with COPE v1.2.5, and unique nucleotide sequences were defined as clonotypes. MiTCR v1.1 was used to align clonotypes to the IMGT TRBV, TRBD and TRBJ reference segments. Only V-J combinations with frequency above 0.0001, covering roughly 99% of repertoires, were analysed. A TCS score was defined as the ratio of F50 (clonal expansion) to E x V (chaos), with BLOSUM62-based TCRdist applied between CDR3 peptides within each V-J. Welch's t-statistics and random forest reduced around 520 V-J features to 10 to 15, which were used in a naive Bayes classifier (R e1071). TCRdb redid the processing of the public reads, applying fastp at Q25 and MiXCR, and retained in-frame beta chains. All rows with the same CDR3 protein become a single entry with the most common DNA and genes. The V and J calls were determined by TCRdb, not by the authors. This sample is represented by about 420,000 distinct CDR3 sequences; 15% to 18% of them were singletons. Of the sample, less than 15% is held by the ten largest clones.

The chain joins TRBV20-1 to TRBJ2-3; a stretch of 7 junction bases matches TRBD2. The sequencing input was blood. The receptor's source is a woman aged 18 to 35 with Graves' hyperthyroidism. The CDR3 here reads CSARDATSQGDTQYF. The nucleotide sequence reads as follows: TGCAGTGCTAGAGATGCGACTAGCCAGGGAGATACGCAGTATTTT.